Each of the 24 T cell receptor beta chains below was sequenced from the same sample in a study of T cell responses to AZD1222 COVID-19 vaccine. The data were produced by immunoSEQ multiplex PCR, yet TCRdb's version contains in-frame clones alone and is incomplete. The table records roughly 100,000 clones, around 94% of them present only once. The input for sequencing was peripheral blood, taken on day 0 of AZD1222 vaccination. The receptor set was obtained from an adult in good health.

This chain joins TRBV13 and TRBJ2-3; 12 bases map to TRBD2. The CDR3 has 17 residues. Germline V gene lookup returns CDR1 PRHDT and CDR2 FYEKMQ (reference sequence). V shed 1 base, J shed 6 bases, and the junction held 8 bases outside the gene matches. The CDR3 coding sequence is TGTGCCAGCAGCTTAGAGGCTAGCGGGGGGGCCGGGGATACGCAGTATTTT. It is translated as CASSLEASGGAGDTQYF.

The chain employs TRBV11-3 and TRBJ2-1; D gene uncertain. Germline V gene data show CDR1 as SGHNT and CDR2 as YENEEA. The V gene lost 5 bases and the J gene lost 5 bases, with 10 bases spanning the gap. This CDR3 comprises 13 residues. The CDR3: CASSPDPNNEQFF. In DNA form, the CDR3 reads TGTGCCAGCAGCCCGGACCCAAACAATGAGCAGTTCTTC. Full variable domain (outside the CDR3, taken from reference TRBV11-3 and TRBJ2-1): EAGVVQSPRYKIIEKKQPVAFWCNPISGHNTLYWYLQNLGQGPELLIRYENEEAVDDSQLPKDRFSAERLKGVDSTLKIQPAELGDSAVYLCASSPDPNNEQFFGPGTRLTVL.

This chain connects TRBV20-1 to TRBJ2-7; TRBD2 aligns across 12 bases. CDR1 is DFQATT, CDR2 SNEGSKA, per germline (reference sequence). The CDR3 extends over 16 amino acids. V lost 3 bases, J lost 3 bases, and 9 bases stayed unmatched. Written as DNA, the CDR3 is TGCAGTGCTAGTGCAGGGCTAGCGGGAGGGCACTACGAGCAGTACTTC. The encoded protein is CSASAGLAGGHYEQYF.

The gene calls are TRBV4-3 and TRBJ1-5; no clear D gene. This CDR3 is 16 amino acids long. Trimming shortened V by 0 bases and J by 1 base, and 10 bases separated the two germline ends. CDR1 is LGHNA, CDR2 YSLEER, per germline. The CDR3 DNA reads TGCGCCAGCAGCCAAGACCGGGCAGTGAGCAATCAGCCCCAGCATTTT. This translates into CASSQDRAVSNQPQHF.

The chain carries TRBV5-1 and TRBJ1-2; D is uncertain. The germline V gene encodes CDR1 SGHRS and CDR2 YFSETQ. The CDR3 runs 14 residues. Trimming stripped 4 bases from V and 2 bases from J, with 12 bases between. CDR3 protein: CASSPIGSNYGYTF. The CDR3 bases are TGCGCCAGCAGCCCCATCGGGTCCAACTATGGCTACACCTTC.

This clone was seen just once. The rearrangement links TRBV27 to TRBJ1-6; 7 nucleotides line up with TRBD1. This CDR3 spans 16 amino acids. After removal of 2 bases from V and 6 bases from J, the junction contained 7 bases not matched to a gene. CDR1 is MNHEY, CDR2 SMNVEV, per germline (reference sequence). CDR3 amino acids: CASSLLLGTANSPLHF. CDR3 DNA: TGTGCCAGCAGTTTACTCCTAGGGACAGCTAATTCACCCCTCCACTTT.

This clone has only one observation. V is TRBV19 and J is TRBJ1-5, with D unclear. The CDR3 is 13 residues long. From germline, CDR1 is LNHDA and CDR2 SQIVND (reference sequence). V lost 5 bases and J lost 5, with 10 bases in between. CDR3 nucleotides: TGTGCCAGTAGTTTGGGGAGGGATCAGCCCCAGCATTTT. Translation: CASSLGRDQPQHF.

J is TRBJ1-2 and V is TRBV29-1, with a weak D call TRBD1 (5 bases). The CDR3 is made up of 13 amino acids. Trimming cost V 0 bases and J 2 bases, with 7 bases left between them. The germline CDR1 and CDR2 sequences are SQVTM and ANQGSEA. The chain's CDR3 is CSVEEGTNYGYTF. The CDR3 coding sequence is TGCAGCGTTGAAGAGGGGACCAACTATGGCTACACCTTC.

The CDR3, as DNA: TGCGCCAGCAGCTCCGCCCCAACCGGGACAGGGGGCGACTATGGCTACACCTTC. It is translated as CASSSAPTGTGGDYGYTF. The chain is built from TRBV5-1 and TRBJ1-2; 12 bases align to TRBD1. The CDR3 runs to 18 residues. Germline V gene data show CDR1 as SGHRS and CDR2 as YFSETQ. V trimming: 3 bases; J trimming: 3 bases; junction bases outside the gene matches: 12.

The chain recombines TRBV5-1 with TRBJ2-7, with 9 bases fitting TRBD1. This CDR3 is built from 15 residues. CDR1 and CDR2 (germline): SGHRS, YFSETQ. V lost 4 bases, J lost 1 base, and 6 bases stayed unmatched. CDR3 loop: CASSIGTGSSYEQYF. As DNA, the CDR3 is TGCGCCAGCAGCATTGGGACAGGGAGTTCCTACGAGCAGTACTTC.

The table lists this clone with a count of one. This chain links TRBV7-2 with TRBJ1-4; the D is unclear. The CDR3 sequence is 13 residues long. Germline values: CDR1 SGHTA, CDR2 FQGNSA. Trimming left V 2 bases short and J 5 bases short, with 6 bases between. The CDR3 region has the DNA TGTGCCAGCAGCTTACAGTACAATGAAAAACTGTTTTTT. It is translated as CASSLQYNEKLFF.

The chain carries TRBV15 and TRBJ2-1; 15 nucleotides match TRBD2. J gave up 10 bases and V 3 bases, and 16 bases lay outside the gene matches. In germline, CDR1 is LNHNV, CDR2 YYDKDF (reference sequence). The CDR3 runs to 19 residues. The CDR3 nucleotides are TGTGCCACCAGCAGCTCGATTTTTTCGGGACTAGCGGGAGGTAACGAGCAGTTCTTC. Translated: CATSSSIFSGLAGGNEQFF. Complete variable domain (other parts from reference TRBV15 and TRBJ2-1): DAMVIQNPRYQVTQFGKPVTLSCSQTLNHNVMYWYQQKSSQAPKLLFHYYDKDFNNEADTPDNFQSRRPNTSFCFLDIRSPGLGDTAMYLCATSSSIFSGLAGGNEQFFGPGTRLTVL.

V and J are TRBV4-1 and TRBJ1-2; 7 nucleotides line up with TRBD1. The CDR3 extends over 14 amino acids. The germline V gene encodes CDR1 MGHRA and CDR2 YSYEKL. With 1 base clipped from V and 2 bases from J, the junction kept 1 base outside the gene matches. The CDR3 spells CASSQVGQNYGYTF. The CDR3 DNA is TGCGCCAGCAGCCAAGTGGGACAGAACTATGGCTACACCTTC.

This chain's CDR3 is CASSHVRGSPYEQYF. DNA of the CDR3: TGTGCCAGCAGCCATGTTCGGGGAAGTCCCTACGAGCAGTACTTC. The chain combines TRBV3-1 (or the pseudogene TRBV3-2) with TRBJ2-7; the D gene is possibly TRBD2 (5 bases). The CDR3 runs to 15 residues. Trimming stripped 3 bases from V and 2 bases from J, with 14 bases between. CDR1 and CDR2 (germline): LGHDT, YNNKEL (reference sequence).

The chain links TRBV12-5 to TRBJ2-3, with D unclear. The CDR3 sequence is 12 residues long. CDR1 and CDR2 (germline): LGHNT, FRNRAP. The V gene lost 6 bases and the J gene lost 3 bases, with 7 bases spanning the gap. CDR3 loop: CASGPSTDTQYF. The CDR3 nucleotides read TGTGCTAGTGGCCCATCTACAGATACGCAGTATTTT.

This clone was counted once. This chain joins TRBV5-6 and TRBJ2-3; TRBD1 might be the D (6 bases). Germline-derived CDR1 and CDR2 are SGHDT and YYEEEE. The CDR3 consists of 18 residues. Trimming left V 0 bases short and J 2 bases short, with 19 bases between. The CDR3 DNA reads as TGTGCCAGCAGCTTGGATATGTACAGGGTCGGGTTCACAGATACGCAGTATTTT. Protein sequence: CASSLDMYRVGFTDTQYF.

In regard to this clone: Mismatch with germline at one junction end may stem from a read error. V is TRBV7-7 and J is TRBJ1-5; possibly TRBD1 for D (6 bases). This CDR3 spans 15 amino acids. Per the germline V gene, CDR1 is SSHAT and CDR2 is FNYEAQ (reference sequence). In DNA form, the CDR3 reads TGTGCTAGCAGTTCCTCATACAGGGTCCATCAGCCCCAGCATTTT. Residues: CASSSSYRVHQPQHF.

J is TRBJ1-6 and V is TRBV19; D gene unclear. Germline CDR1 is LNHDA and CDR2 is SQIVND (reference sequence). The V end lost 3 bases, the J end lost 8 bases, and 17 bases lay between the germline ends. This CDR3 contains 16 residues. The chain's CDR3 is CASSMAVGEADSPLHF. In DNA form, the CDR3 reads TGTGCCAGTAGTATGGCGGTTGGGGAAGCGGATTCACCCCTCCACTTT.

The V gene is TRBV20-1, the J gene TRBJ1-2; no firm D call. Germline V gene data show CDR1 as DFQATT and CDR2 as SNEGSKA (reference sequence). V shed 2 bases and J shed 6 bases, with 7 bases lying between them. This CDR3 has 11 amino acids. This CDR3 is CSARRGDGYTF. CDR3 nucleotides: TGCAGTGCTAGACGGGGAGATGGCTACACCTTC.

This chain connects TRBV7-9 to TRBJ1-2, with 10 bases identical to TRBD1. The CDR3 consists of 16 residues. The V segment lost 5 bases and the J segment 4 bases; nucleotides outside the gene matches: 10. CDR1 SEHNR and CDR2 FQNEAQ come from the germline V gene (reference sequence). CDR3 region: CASSHPTGGRVYGYTF. The CDR3 DNA is TGTGCCAGCAGCCACCCGACAGGGGGCAGGGTCTATGGCTACACCTTC.

The chain combines TRBV6-5 with TRBJ2-3; D perhaps matches TRBD2 (7 bases). The germline V gene has CDR1 MNHEY and CDR2 SVGAGI. CDR3 length: 15 residues. V was clipped by 5 bases and J by 2 bases, with 14 bases between them. The CDR3 reads CASSPGGALTDTQYF. The DNA of the CDR3 is TGTGCCAGCAGTCCTGGGGGGGCCCTCACAGATACGCAGTATTTT.

This chain joins TRBV6-5 and TRBJ2-7, with D maybe TRBD2 (6 bases). Trimming cost V 4 bases and J 0 bases, with 13 bases left between them. From germline, CDR1 is MNHEY and CDR2 SVGAGI. This CDR3 contains 15 residues. The DNA for the CDR3 is TGTGCCAGCAGTTCACCGGGACTGACCTCCTACGAGCAGTACTTC. This sequence encodes CASSSPGLTSYEQYF.

DNA of the CDR3: TGCAGCTTATCCCGATCGGGCGCCGGGGGAAACACCATATATTTT. It specifies CSLSRSGAGGNTIYF. This chain joins TRBV29-1 and TRBJ1-3; D is ambiguous. The germline CDR1 and CDR2 sequences are SQVTM and ANQGSEA. CDR3 length equals 15 residues. Deletions cut 8 bases from V and 4 bases from J, with 21 bases between.

This rearrangement joins TRBV19 to TRBJ1-2, with D tentatively TRBD1 (5 bases). Trimming left V 7 bases short and J 5 bases short, with 20 bases between. The CDR3 has 15 residues. Germline loops: CDR1 LNHDA, CDR2 SQIVND (reference sequence). The CDR3 coding sequence is TGTGCCAGTATCCCCGGAGGGGTTGGAAGATATGGCTACACCTTC. Translating it yields CASIPGGVGRYGYTF.